The entry that follows covers one T cell receptor (beta chain) sequence. Antigen unknown. The data are from a study of radiotherapy plus CTLA-4 blockade in lung cancer. Findings of the study overall: Together with interferon-beta, which increased in serum after radiation, early dynamic changes in blood T cell clones were reportedly the best predictors of response. Clones derived from tumor TCRs expanded in blood after radiotherapy plus ipilimumab.

Each patient with chemo-refractory metastatic non-small-cell lung cancer was treated with focal radiation plus CTLA-4 blockade using ipilimumab. Libraries were prepared by immunoSEQ multiplex PCR; TCRdb keeps only in-frame clonotypes and omits some of them. The sample shows about 28,000 clones, around 73% of them seen only once. CDR1 is SGHVS and CDR2 is FQNEAQ in the germline V gene. The CDR3 sequence is 13 residues long. V lost 2 bases and J lost 4; bases outside the gene matches: 1. The chain uses TRBV7-8 and TRBJ1-2; 7 bases are a match to TRBD1. The starting material was peripheral blood, obtained from a patient treated with radiotherapy plus ipilimumab. This sequence originates from a human donor with non-small cell lung cancer who had stable disease on radiotherapy plus ipilimumab. CDR3 loop: CASSLPGGYGYTF. The CDR3 nucleotides are TGTGCCAGCAGCTTACCAGGGGGCTATGGCTACACCTTC.